The clone carrying this T cell receptor beta chain has at least ten counts. TCRdb passed the 5' RACE reads through MiXCR, listing each CDR3 protein once. Among 49,000 or so distinct CDR3 sequences listed, around 7.2% were seen once. The source of the sample is a study of T-cell memory formation after mild COVID-19. Whole-study context: Largely donor-specific sequence clusters came from a couple of donors.

Trimming removed 3 bases from V and 4 bases from J, with 13 bases in between. Germline V lookup: CDR1 SGHTA, CDR2 FQGTGA. This CDR3 comprises 15 residues. Sequenced sample: PBMCs or a T cell subset sorted from them (not recorded which). The rearrangement uses TRBV7-3 and TRBJ2-1; the D gene could be TRBD1 or TRBD2 (5 bases each). This TCR derives from a man between 18 and 35 years old who had mild COVID-19 (a few samples of this study predate the infection). Cell type and time point are not known. The CDR3 DNA reads as TGTGCCAGCAGCTTCTCCGGGACGGATTACAATGAGCAGTTCTTC. Translating it yields CASSFSGTDYNEQFF. The variable domain in full, with the rest retrieved from reference TRBV7-3 and TRBJ2-1, is GAGVSQTPSNKVTEKGKYVELRCDPISGHTALYWYRQSLGQGPEFLIYFQGTGAADDSGLPNDRFFAVRPEGSVSTLKIQRTERGDSAVYLCASSFSGTDYNEQFFGPGTRLTVL.